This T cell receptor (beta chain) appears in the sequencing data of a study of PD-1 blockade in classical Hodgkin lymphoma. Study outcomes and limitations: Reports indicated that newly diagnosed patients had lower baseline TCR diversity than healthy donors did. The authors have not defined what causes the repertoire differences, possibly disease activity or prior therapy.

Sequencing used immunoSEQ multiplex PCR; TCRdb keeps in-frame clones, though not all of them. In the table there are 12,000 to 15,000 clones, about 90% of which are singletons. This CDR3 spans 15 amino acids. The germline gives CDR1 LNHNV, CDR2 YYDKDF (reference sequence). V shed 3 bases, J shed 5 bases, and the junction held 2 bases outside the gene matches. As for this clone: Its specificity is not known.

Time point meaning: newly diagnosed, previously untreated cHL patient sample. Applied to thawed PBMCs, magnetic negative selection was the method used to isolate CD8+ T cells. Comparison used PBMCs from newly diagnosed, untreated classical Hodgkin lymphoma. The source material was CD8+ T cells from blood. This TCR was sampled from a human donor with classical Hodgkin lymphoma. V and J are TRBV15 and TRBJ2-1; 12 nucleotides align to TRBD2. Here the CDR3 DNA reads TGTGCCACCAGCAGGACTAGCGGGAGACACAATGAGCAGTTCTTC. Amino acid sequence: CATSRTSGRHNEQFF.